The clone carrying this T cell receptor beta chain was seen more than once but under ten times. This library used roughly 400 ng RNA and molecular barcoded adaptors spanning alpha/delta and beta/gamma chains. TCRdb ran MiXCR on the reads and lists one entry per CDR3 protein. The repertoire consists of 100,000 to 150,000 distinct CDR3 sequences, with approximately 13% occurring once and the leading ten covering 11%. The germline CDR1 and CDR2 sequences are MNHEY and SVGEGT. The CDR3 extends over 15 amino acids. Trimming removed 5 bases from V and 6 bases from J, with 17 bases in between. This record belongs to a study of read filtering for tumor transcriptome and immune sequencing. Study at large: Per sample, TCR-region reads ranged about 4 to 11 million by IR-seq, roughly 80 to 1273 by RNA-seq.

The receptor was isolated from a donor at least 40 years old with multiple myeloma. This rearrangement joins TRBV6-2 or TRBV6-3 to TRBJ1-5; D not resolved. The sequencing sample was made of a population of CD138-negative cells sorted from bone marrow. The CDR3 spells CASSTLVFGIQPQHF. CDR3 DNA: TGTGCCAGCAGTACCCTTGTCTTTGGGATTCAGCCCCAGCATTTT.